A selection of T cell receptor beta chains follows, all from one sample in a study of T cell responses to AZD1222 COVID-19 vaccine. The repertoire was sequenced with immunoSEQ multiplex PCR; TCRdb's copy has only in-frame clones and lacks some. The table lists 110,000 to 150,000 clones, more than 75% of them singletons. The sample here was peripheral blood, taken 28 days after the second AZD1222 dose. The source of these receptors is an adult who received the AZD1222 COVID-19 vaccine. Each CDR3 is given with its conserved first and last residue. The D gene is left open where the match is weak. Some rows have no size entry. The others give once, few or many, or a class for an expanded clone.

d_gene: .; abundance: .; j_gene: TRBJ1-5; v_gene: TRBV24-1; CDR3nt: TGTGCCACCAGTGACGCGGGCACCAATCAGCCCCAGCATTTT; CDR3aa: CATSDAGTNQPQHF
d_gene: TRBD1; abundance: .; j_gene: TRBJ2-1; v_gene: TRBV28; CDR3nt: TGTGCCAGCAAGGGCAGCGCCCGGACAGGGGGCTATGGTGAGCAGTTCTTC; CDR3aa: CASKGSARTGGYGEQFF
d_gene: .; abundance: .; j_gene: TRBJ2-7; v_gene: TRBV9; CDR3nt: TGTGCCAGCACCCCTCTCCCGAGCGCTCTCGAGCAGTACTTC; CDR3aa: CASTPLPSALEQYF
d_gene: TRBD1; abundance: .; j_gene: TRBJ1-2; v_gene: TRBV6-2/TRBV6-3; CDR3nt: TGTGCCAGCAGTTATAGTGGGACAGGGTATTCGGACTATGGCTACACCTTC; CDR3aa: CASSYSGTGYSDYGYTF
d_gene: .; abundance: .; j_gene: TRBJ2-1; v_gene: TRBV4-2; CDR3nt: TGTGCCAGCAGCCCCCCTTCCGCGACCACCTACAATGAGCAGTTCTTC; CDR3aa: CASSPPSATTYNEQFF
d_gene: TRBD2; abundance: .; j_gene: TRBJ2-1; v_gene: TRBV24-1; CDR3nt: TGTGCCACCCAGCGGGATCTAACCCGGGGGGAGCAGTTCTTC; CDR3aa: CATQRDLTRGEQFF
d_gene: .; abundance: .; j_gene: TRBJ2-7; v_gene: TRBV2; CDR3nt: TGTGCCAGCAGTACCCCAGTGTCGGTCGGGTACTTC; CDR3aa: CASSTPVSVGYF
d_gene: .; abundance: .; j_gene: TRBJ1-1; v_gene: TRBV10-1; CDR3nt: TGCGCCAGCAGTGAGGAGGGTAGGGCTGAAGCTTTCTTT; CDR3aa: CASSEEGRAEAFF
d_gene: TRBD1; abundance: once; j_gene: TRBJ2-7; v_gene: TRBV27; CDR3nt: TGTGCCAGCAGGCCGACAGGGGCGCCCTACGAGCAGTACTTC; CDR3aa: CASRPTGAPYEQYF
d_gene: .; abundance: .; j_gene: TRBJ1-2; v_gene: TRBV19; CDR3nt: TGTGCCAGTAGTGTCCCGAACCAGGCCTTGGGGGGCTACACCTTC; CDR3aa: CASSVPNQALGGYTF
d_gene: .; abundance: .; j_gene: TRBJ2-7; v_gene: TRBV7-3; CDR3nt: TGTGCCAGCAGCTTAGGCGGGGGCCCAACCTACGAGCAGTACTTC; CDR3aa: CASSLGGGPTYEQYF
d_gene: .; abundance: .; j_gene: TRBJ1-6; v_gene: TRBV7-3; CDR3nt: TGTGCCAGCAGCAGAGAGTGGGGTTCACCCCTCCACTTT; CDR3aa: CASSREWGSPLHF
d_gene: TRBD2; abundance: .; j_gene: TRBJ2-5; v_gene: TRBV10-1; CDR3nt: TGCGCCAGCAGCCGTAGCGGGGCAGAGACCCAGTACTTC; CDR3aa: CASSRSGAETQYF
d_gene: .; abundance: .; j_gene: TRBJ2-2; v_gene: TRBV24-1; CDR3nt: TGTGCCACCAGTGAATGGGGTAGCGCCGGGGAGCTGTTTTTT; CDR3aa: CATSEWGSAGELFF
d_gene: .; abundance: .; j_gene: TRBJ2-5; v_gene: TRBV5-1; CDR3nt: TGCGCCAGCAGCAGTTGGGCCGCCCAAGAGACCCAGTACTTC; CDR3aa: CASSSWAAQETQYF
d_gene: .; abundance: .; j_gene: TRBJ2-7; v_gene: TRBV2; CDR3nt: TGTGCCAGCAGCGTCGAGGGCTACGAGCAGTACTTC; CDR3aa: CASSVEGYEQYF